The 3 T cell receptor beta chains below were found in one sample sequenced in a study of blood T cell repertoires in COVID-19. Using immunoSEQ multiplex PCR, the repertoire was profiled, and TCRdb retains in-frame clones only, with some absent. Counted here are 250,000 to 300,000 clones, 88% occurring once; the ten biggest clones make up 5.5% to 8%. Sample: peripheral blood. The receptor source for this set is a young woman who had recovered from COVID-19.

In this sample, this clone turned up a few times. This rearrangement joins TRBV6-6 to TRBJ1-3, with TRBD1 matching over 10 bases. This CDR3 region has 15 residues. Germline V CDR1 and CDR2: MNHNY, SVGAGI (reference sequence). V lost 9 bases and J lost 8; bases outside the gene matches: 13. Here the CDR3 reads CASLRDRGRVDTIYF. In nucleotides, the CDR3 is TGTGCCAGTCTCCGGGACAGGGGTAGGGTGGACACCATATATTTT.

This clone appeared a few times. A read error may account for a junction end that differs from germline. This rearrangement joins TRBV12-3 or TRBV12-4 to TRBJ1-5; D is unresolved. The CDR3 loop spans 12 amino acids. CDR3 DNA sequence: TGTGCCAGCAGTGCTGAATATCAGGCCCAGCATTTT. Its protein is CASSAEYQAQHF.

The CDR3 loop reads CASSQGAGGVTDTQYF. CDR3 coding DNA: TGCGCCAGCAGCCAAGGAGCGGGGGGGGTCACAGATACGCAGTATTTT. The J gene is TRBJ2-3, the V gene TRBV4-3, with TRBD2 matching 10 bases. The CDR3 contains 16 residues. The germline V gene has CDR1 LGHNA and CDR2 YSLEER. The ends lost 1 base at V and 2 bases at J; junction bases unmatched: 3.